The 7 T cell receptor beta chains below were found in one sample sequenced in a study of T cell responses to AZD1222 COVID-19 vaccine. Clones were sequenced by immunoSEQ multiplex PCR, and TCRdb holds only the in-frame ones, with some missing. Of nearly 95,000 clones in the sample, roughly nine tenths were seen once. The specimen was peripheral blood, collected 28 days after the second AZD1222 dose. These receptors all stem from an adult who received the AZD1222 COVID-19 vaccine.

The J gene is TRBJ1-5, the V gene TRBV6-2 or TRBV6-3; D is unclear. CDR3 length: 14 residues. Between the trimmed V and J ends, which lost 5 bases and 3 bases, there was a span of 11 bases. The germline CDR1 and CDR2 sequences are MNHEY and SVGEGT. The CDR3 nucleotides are TGTGCCAGCAGTCCACAAACCATCAATCAGCCCCAGCATTTT. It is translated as CASSPQTINQPQHF.

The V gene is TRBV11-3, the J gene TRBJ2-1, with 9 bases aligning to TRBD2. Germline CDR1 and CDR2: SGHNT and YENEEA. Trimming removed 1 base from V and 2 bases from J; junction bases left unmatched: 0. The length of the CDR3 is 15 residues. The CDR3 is CASSLGLAAYNEQFF. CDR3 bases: TGTGCCAGCAGCTTAGGACTAGCGGCCTACAATGAGCAGTTCTTC.

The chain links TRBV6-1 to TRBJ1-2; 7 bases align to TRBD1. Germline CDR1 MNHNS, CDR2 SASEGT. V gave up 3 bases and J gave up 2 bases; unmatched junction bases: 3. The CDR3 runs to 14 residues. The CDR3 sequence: CASSDGTANYGYTF. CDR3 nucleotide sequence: TGTGCCAGCAGTGATGGGACAGCGAACTATGGCTACACCTTC.

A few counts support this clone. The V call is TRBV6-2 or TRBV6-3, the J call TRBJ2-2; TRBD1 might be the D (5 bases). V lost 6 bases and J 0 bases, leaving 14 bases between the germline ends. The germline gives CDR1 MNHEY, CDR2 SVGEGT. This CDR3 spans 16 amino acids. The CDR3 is CASSSTQDPNTGELFF. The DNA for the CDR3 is TGTGCCAGCAGCTCTACACAGGACCCGAACACCGGGGAGCTGTTTTTT.

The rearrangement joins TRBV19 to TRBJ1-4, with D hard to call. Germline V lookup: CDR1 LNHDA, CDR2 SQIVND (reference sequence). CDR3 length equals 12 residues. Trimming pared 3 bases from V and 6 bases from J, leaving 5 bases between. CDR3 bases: TGTGCCAGTAGTATTGCTGATGAAAAACTGTTTTTT. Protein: CASSIADEKLFF.

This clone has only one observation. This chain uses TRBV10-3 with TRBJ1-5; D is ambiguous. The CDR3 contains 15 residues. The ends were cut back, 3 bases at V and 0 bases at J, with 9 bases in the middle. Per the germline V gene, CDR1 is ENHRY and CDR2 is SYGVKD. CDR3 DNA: TGTGCCATCAGTGAATCAGAATATAGCAATCAGCCCCAGCATTTT. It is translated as CAISESEYSNQPQHF.

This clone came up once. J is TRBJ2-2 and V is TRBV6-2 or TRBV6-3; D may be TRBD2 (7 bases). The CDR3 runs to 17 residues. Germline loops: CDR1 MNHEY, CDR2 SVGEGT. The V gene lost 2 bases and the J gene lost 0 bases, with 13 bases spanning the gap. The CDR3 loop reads CASSYVAGASNTGELFF. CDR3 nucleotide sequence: TGTGCCAGCAGTTACGTGGCGGGGGCCTCGAACACCGGGGAGCTGTTTTTT.